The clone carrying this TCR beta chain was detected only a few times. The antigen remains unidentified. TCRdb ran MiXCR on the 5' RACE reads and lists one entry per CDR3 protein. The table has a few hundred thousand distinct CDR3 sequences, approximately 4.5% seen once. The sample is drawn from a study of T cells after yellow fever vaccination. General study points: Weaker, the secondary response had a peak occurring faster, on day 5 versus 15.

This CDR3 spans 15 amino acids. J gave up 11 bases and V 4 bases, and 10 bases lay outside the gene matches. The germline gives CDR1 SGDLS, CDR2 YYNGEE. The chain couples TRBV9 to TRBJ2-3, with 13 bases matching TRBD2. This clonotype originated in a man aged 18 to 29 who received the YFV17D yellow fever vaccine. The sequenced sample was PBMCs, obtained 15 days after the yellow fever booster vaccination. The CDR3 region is CASSFGTSGDLWQYF. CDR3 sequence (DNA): TGTGCCAGCAGCTTCGGGACTAGCGGGGACTTATGGCAGTATTTT.